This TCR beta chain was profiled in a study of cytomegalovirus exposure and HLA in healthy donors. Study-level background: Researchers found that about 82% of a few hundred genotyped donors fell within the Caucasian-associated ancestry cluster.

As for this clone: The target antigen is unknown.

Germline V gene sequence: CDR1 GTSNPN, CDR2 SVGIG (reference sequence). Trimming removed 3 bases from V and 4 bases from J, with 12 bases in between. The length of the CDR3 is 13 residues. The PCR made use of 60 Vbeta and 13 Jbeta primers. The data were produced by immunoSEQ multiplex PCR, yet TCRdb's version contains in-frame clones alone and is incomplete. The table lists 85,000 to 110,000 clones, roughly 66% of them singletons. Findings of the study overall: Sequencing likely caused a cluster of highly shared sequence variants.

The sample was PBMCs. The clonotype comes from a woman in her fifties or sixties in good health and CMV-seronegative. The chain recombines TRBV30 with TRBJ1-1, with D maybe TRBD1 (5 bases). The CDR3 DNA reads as TGTGCCTGGAGAGGTGGGGCGCGCACTGAAGCTTTCTTT. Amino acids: CAWRGGARTEAFF.